The clone carrying this T cell receptor (beta chain) counts as hyperexpanded (1% or more). Its cognate antigen is unknown. TRBV12-4/TRBJ1-2 clonotypes were amplified with adaptor-ligated barcode primers. TCRdb processed the multiplex PCR reads anew with MiXCR; each CDR3 protein has one entry. The table has more than 130 distinct CDR3 sequences, roughly 25% seen once. CDR3 length: 15 amino acids. V lost 6 bases to trimming and J lost 6 bases; unmatched junction nucleotides: 11. The sorted Tregs were CD4+CD25+CD127-/low cells. Overall study findings and caveats: Naive CD4+ cells shared about 13% of tumor Treg sequences. Tumor Treg TCRs overlapped most with tumor naive CD4+ cells. In terms of TCR gene usage, tumor memory CD4+ T cells clustered together with blood and lymph node memory CD4+ cells, as well as with lymph node naive CD4+ cells.

The V call is TRBV12-3 or TRBV12-4, the J call TRBJ1-2; TRBD1 aligns across 9 bases. The receptor's source is a female donor with breast cancer. Sequences were obtained from Tregs sorted from blood. The CDR3 DNA reads TGTGCCAGCAGCCGGAATGGACAGGGGACCGATGGCTACACCTTC. This encodes CASSRNGQGTDGYTF.